A selection of T cell receptor beta chains follows, all from one sample in a study of blood T cell repertoires in COVID-19. Clones were read by immunoSEQ multiplex PCR, and TCRdb kept only the in-frame ones, dropping some. The sample yields some 120,000 clones, 88% seen once. Sequencing was performed on peripheral blood. The receptors derive from a human donor in a cohort sampled during active COVID-19. CDR3s include the opening cysteine and the closing phenylalanine or tryptophan. Each record gives: CDR3 DNA, CDR3 protein, clone size, D gene, V gene, J gene. The D gene is left open where the match is weak. Expanded clones get a size class; other rows say once, few or many, or leave the size out.

CDR3nt: TGTGCCAGCAGCCGCCTAGCGGGGGGGAGGGAGACCCAGTACTTC
CDR3aa: CASSRLAGGRETQYF
abundance: -
d_gene: TRBD2
v_gene: TRBV3-1/TRBV3-2
j_gene: TRBJ2-5

CDR3nt: TGCGCCAGCAGCCAAGCTGCAGGGGTATACGAGCAGTACTTC
CDR3aa: CASSQAAGVYEQYF
abundance: -
d_gene: -
v_gene: TRBV4-1
j_gene: TRBJ2-7

CDR3nt: TGTGCCAGTACCGGGAGAACCGCCGAGCAGTACTTC
CDR3aa: CASTGRTAEQYF
abundance: -
d_gene: -
v_gene: TRBV19
j_gene: TRBJ2-7

CDR3nt: TGTGCCAGCGGAGGGGGCGCGAAGTTCCAGCCCCAGCATTTT
CDR3aa: CASGGGAKFQPQHF
abundance: -
d_gene: TRBD1
v_gene: TRBV2
j_gene: TRBJ1-5

CDR3nt: TGTGCCAGCAGTCCGGGCTGGGGCGGGGGGCAGGAGACCCAGTACTTC
CDR3aa: CASSPGWGGGQETQYF
abundance: -
d_gene: TRBD2
v_gene: TRBV6-2/TRBV6-3
j_gene: TRBJ2-5

CDR3nt: TGTGCCAGCAGCTTAGATGCTGGACTAGTAACAGATACGCAGTATTTT
CDR3aa: CASSLDAGLVTDTQYF
abundance: -
d_gene: TRBD2
v_gene: TRBV11-2
j_gene: TRBJ2-3

CDR3nt: TGTGCCAGTAGTACTTCGATAGCGGGAGGGGGGTATTACAATGAGCAGTTCTTC
CDR3aa: CASSTSIAGGGYYNEQFF
abundance: -
d_gene: TRBD2
v_gene: TRBV19
j_gene: TRBJ2-1

CDR3nt: TGTGCCAGCATCCCGACAGGGCTGGGAAACTATGGCTACACCTTC
CDR3aa: CASIPTGLGNYGYTF
abundance: -
d_gene: TRBD1
v_gene: TRBV6-5
j_gene: TRBJ1-2

CDR3nt: TGTGCCAGCTCACCCACCGAGGGACAGGGGGAAACTGGCACCTTC
CDR3aa: CASSPTEGQGETGTF
abundance: -
d_gene: TRBD1
v_gene: TRBV18
j_gene: TRBJ1-2

CDR3nt: TGTGCCATCAGTCCGGACAGGGGTAATGAAAAACTGTTTTTT
CDR3aa: CAISPDRGNEKLFF
abundance: -
d_gene: TRBD1
v_gene: TRBV10-3
j_gene: TRBJ1-4

CDR3nt: TGTGCCAGCAGCTACTCCGACAGGGATGCCTACGAGCAGTACTTC
CDR3aa: CASSYSDRDAYEQYF
abundance: -
d_gene: TRBD1
v_gene: TRBV5-4
j_gene: TRBJ2-7

CDR3nt: TGCAGCGCTACGACAGAACGAAACACCATATATTTT
CDR3aa: CSATTERNTIYF
abundance: -
d_gene: -
v_gene: TRBV29-1
j_gene: TRBJ1-3

CDR3nt: TGTGCCAGCAGCACTCTAGCGGGGGGTTACAATGAGCAGTTCTTC
CDR3aa: CASSTLAGGYNEQFF
abundance: -
d_gene: TRBD2
v_gene: TRBV5-4
j_gene: TRBJ2-1

CDR3nt: TGTGCCAGCAGCCCGACCGCGAGCGGGGTCTTCTCCTACGAGCAGTACTTC
CDR3aa: CASSPTASGVFSYEQYF
abundance: -
d_gene: TRBD2
v_gene: TRBV3-1/TRBV3-2
j_gene: TRBJ2-7

CDR3nt: TGTGCCAGCAGCCGCCCCAGGGGACGCGGAGCGGGCTACACCTTC
CDR3aa: CASSRPRGRGAGYTF
abundance: -
d_gene: -
v_gene: TRBV7-9
j_gene: TRBJ1-2

CDR3nt: TGTGCCAGCCCCGCCCCCACAGGGGTGGATGAGCAGTTCTTC
CDR3aa: CASPAPTGVDEQFF
abundance: -
d_gene: TRBD1
v_gene: TRBV6-5
j_gene: TRBJ2-1

CDR3nt: TGTGCCAGCAGGGAGCTAGCGGGAGGAGGCAATGAGCAGTTCTTC
CDR3aa: CASRELAGGGNEQFF
abundance: -
d_gene: TRBD2
v_gene: TRBV25-1
j_gene: TRBJ2-1

CDR3nt: TGTGGAACGGGTTTGCGAAACATTCAGTACTTC
CDR3aa: CGTGLRNIQYF
abundance: -
d_gene: -
v_gene: TRBV27
j_gene: TRBJ2-4

CDR3nt: TGTGCCAGCAGTTTGATAAATAGCGGGGATCCCACGGATACGCAGTATTTT
CDR3aa: CASSLINSGDPTDTQYF
abundance: once
d_gene: TRBD2
v_gene: TRBV28
j_gene: TRBJ2-3

CDR3nt: TGTGCCAGTAGTATGGCTAGCGGGATCCCAGATACGCAGTATTTT
CDR3aa: CASSMASGIPDTQYF
abundance: once
d_gene: TRBD2
v_gene: TRBV19
j_gene: TRBJ2-3

CDR3nt: TGTGCCACCACACAGGTTGTCAATCAGCCCCAGCATTTT
CDR3aa: CATTQVVNQPQHF
abundance: -
d_gene: -
v_gene: TRBV6-6
j_gene: TRBJ1-5

CDR3nt: TGTGCCAGCAGCCAAGACAAAGATACGCAGTATTTT
CDR3aa: CASSQDKDTQYF
abundance: -
d_gene: -
v_gene: TRBV3-1/TRBV3-2
j_gene: TRBJ2-3

CDR3nt: TGTGCCAGCAGTTCCCCGACAGGGGAAGCTTTCTTT
CDR3aa: CASSSPTGEAFF
abundance: -
d_gene: TRBD1
v_gene: TRBV27
j_gene: TRBJ1-1

CDR3nt: TGTGCCAGCAGCCCGAGAGCGGGAGGCAGCACAGATACGCAGTATTTT
CDR3aa: CASSPRAGGSTDTQYF
abundance: -
d_gene: TRBD2
v_gene: TRBV3-1/TRBV3-2
j_gene: TRBJ2-3

CDR3nt: TGTGCCAGCAGCCCAAGGACTGGACGGAGCTCCTACAATGAGCAGTTCTTC
CDR3aa: CASSPRTGRSSYNEQFF
abundance: -
d_gene: -
v_gene: TRBV7-8
j_gene: TRBJ2-1

CDR3nt: TGTGCCAGCAGTTACTCGAGGCGGAGCGGGGACTATGGCTACACCTTC
CDR3aa: CASSYSRRSGDYGYTF
abundance: -
d_gene: -
v_gene: TRBV6-5
j_gene: TRBJ1-2

CDR3nt: TGTGCCAGCAGCCCGACCGGGACAGGGGGCAGTGAAAAACTGTTTTTT
CDR3aa: CASSPTGTGGSEKLFF
abundance: -
d_gene: TRBD1
v_gene: TRBV7-9
j_gene: TRBJ1-4

CDR3nt: TGTGCCAGCAGTTACGGGGACATTGATACTGAAGCTTTCTTT
CDR3aa: CASSYGDIDTEAFF
abundance: once
d_gene: -
v_gene: TRBV6-5
j_gene: TRBJ1-1

CDR3nt: TGTGCCAGCAGCTTAAACCTAGCGGGAGTGCTTGACACCGGGGAGCTGTTTTTT
CDR3aa: CASSLNLAGVLDTGELFF
abundance: -
d_gene: TRBD2
v_gene: TRBV11-2
j_gene: TRBJ2-2

CDR3nt: TGTGCCAGCAGTTTGGGGGGGGCCGTTAATGAAAAACTGTTTTTT
CDR3aa: CASSLGGAVNEKLFF
abundance: -
d_gene: -
v_gene: TRBV28
j_gene: TRBJ1-4

CDR3nt: TGTGCCAGCCGCGCGGGGGTAGCTGGAAACACCATATATTTT
CDR3aa: CASRAGVAGNTIYF
abundance: -
d_gene: -
v_gene: TRBV19
j_gene: TRBJ1-3

CDR3nt: TGCGCCAGCAGCCAAGGGAGGGCTGAAGCTTTCTTT
CDR3aa: CASSQGRAEAFF
abundance: -
d_gene: -
v_gene: TRBV4-1
j_gene: TRBJ1-1

CDR3nt: TGTGCCAGCAAGGGATCCTATCGGGGGAGCTATAATTCACCCCTCCACTTT
CDR3aa: CASKGSYRGSYNSPLHF
abundance: -
d_gene: -
v_gene: TRBV3-1/TRBV3-2
j_gene: TRBJ1-6

CDR3nt: TGTGCCAGTCGTACGTCAGGTTCCTACAATGAGCAGTTCTTC
CDR3aa: CASRTSGSYNEQFF
abundance: -
d_gene: -
v_gene: TRBV19
j_gene: TRBJ2-1

CDR3nt: TGTGCCAGCAGCTTAAGTAGCGGGAGGGGTGAGACCCAGTACTTC
CDR3aa: CASSLSSGRGETQYF
abundance: -
d_gene: TRBD2
v_gene: TRBV5-6
j_gene: TRBJ2-5

CDR3nt: TGCGCCAGCAGCCAAAGGGGAGGGGGGGCCTACGAGCAGTACTTC
CDR3aa: CASSQRGGGAYEQYF
abundance: -
d_gene: -
v_gene: TRBV4-1
j_gene: TRBJ2-7

CDR3nt: TGTGCCAGCTCATCTTTTGAGTCGGGCACTGAAGCTTTCTTT
CDR3aa: CASSSFESGTEAFF
abundance: -
d_gene: -
v_gene: TRBV18
j_gene: TRBJ1-1

CDR3nt: TGTGCCAGCAGCCTAACCCGGATCCGGGGGACCGGGGAGCTGTTTTTT
CDR3aa: CASSLTRIRGTGELFF
abundance: -
d_gene: -
v_gene: TRBV5-4
j_gene: TRBJ2-2

CDR3nt: TGTGCCAGCACTATAACGGACAAGGTGAACACTGAAGCTTTCTTT
CDR3aa: CASTITDKVNTEAFF
abundance: -
d_gene: -
v_gene: TRBV6-5
j_gene: TRBJ1-1

CDR3nt: TGTGCCAGCAGGAAGGACAGGGTCGGTGAGACCCAGTACTTC
CDR3aa: CASRKDRVGETQYF
abundance: -
d_gene: TRBD1
v_gene: TRBV6-5
j_gene: TRBJ2-5

CDR3nt: TGCGCCAGCAGCCAGGGTGGGCCCGGCACAGATACGCAGTATTTT
CDR3aa: CASSQGGPGTDTQYF
abundance: -
d_gene: -
v_gene: TRBV4-1
j_gene: TRBJ2-3

CDR3nt: TGTGCCAGCAGTGTTGCGGGACCCCCCTACAATGAGCAGTTCTTC
CDR3aa: CASSVAGPPYNEQFF
abundance: -
d_gene: -
v_gene: TRBV6-4
j_gene: TRBJ2-1

CDR3nt: TGTGCCAGCAGTGATGCCCCGAGCGGGGTTTACAATGAGCAGTTCTTC
CDR3aa: CASSDAPSGVYNEQFF
abundance: -
d_gene: TRBD2
v_gene: TRBV6-1
j_gene: TRBJ2-1

CDR3nt: TGTGCCAGCAGCTTACTGGATACGCAGTATTTT
CDR3aa: CASSLLDTQYF
abundance: -
d_gene: -
v_gene: TRBV11-3
j_gene: TRBJ2-3

CDR3nt: TGTGCCAGCAGGTCCGACAGCAGCTCCTATAATTCACCCCTCCACTTT
CDR3aa: CASRSDSSSYNSPLHF
abundance: -
d_gene: -
v_gene: TRBV28
j_gene: TRBJ1-6

CDR3nt: TGTGCCAGCAGCTTGGATGGGACTAGCAGGGGGACCCAGTACTTC
CDR3aa: CASSLDGTSRGTQYF
abundance: -
d_gene: TRBD2
v_gene: TRBV5-6
j_gene: TRBJ2-5

CDR3nt: TGTGCCACCAGCAGGAGCCTGAACACTGAAGCTTTCTTT
CDR3aa: CATSRSLNTEAFF
abundance: -
d_gene: -
v_gene: TRBV15
j_gene: TRBJ1-1

CDR3nt: TGTGCCCGGGACAGCAGAAATTCACCCCTCCACTTT
CDR3aa: CARDSRNSPLHF
abundance: -
d_gene: TRBD1
v_gene: TRBV30
j_gene: TRBJ1-6